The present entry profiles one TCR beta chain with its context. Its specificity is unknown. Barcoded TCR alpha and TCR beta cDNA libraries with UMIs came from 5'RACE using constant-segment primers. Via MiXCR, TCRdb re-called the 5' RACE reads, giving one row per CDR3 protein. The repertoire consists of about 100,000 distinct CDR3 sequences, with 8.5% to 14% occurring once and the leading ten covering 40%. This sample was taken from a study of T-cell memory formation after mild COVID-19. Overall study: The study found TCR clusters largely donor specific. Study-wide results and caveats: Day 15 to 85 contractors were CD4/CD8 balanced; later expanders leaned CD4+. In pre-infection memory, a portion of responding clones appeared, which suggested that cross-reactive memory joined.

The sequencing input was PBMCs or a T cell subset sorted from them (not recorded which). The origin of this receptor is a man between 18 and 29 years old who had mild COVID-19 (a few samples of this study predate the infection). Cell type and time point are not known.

The CDR3 protein is CASSQAGDGEQFF. For the CDR3, the DNA is TGCGCCAGCAGCCAAGCGGGGGACGGTGAGCAGTTCTTC. The chain has TRBV4-1 and TRBJ2-1; D is perhaps TRBD2 (6 bases). V was pared by 1 base and J by 9 bases, with 10 bases between. Germline V CDR1 and CDR2: MGHRA, YSYEKL. The CDR3 runs 13 residues.